The present T cell receptor beta chain was sequenced within a study of cytomegalovirus exposure and HLA in healthy donors. Study results and limitations: As a later analysis showed, several of the most significant clusters appeared to be linked to common viral pathogens. TCR association rates varied by HLA locus in a later analysis, with DRB1 highest and HLA-C lowest.

On this clone itself: Its antigen is not identified.

The primer mix had 60 Vbeta and 13 Jbeta primers. Sequenced by immunoSEQ multiplex PCR; TCRdb stores in-frame clones only, minus some. Of 170,000 or so clones listed, more than 60% are singletons. Trimming left V 2 bases short and J 8 bases short, with 15 bases between. CDR3 size: 14 residues. Germline V CDR1 and CDR2: ENHRY, SYGVKD. This receptor was taken from a woman in her twenties or thirties in good health and CMV-seropositive. Sequencing was performed on PBMCs. J is TRBJ1-1 and V is TRBV10-3; TRBD1 might be the D (6 bases). The CDR3 loop reads CAISERPDDREAFF. CDR3 DNA: TGTGCCATCAGTGAGCGGCCCGACGACAGGGAAGCTTTCTTT.